Presented here are 9 T cell receptor beta chains from one specimen sequenced in a study of metastatic and nonmetastatic thyroid tumors. TCRdb re-clonotyped the PCR reads via MiXCR. This table holds over 8,000 clones, roughly a quarter found once. Thyroid surgery was preceded by no treatment in any patient. What was sequenced was tumor tissue. All receptors derive from a female donor with papillary thyroid cancer or a benign thyroid nodule (not recorded which). Some clones in this sample may be carry-over from other donors' samples.

This clone is deemed medium-sized. This chain joins TRBV7-2 and TRBJ1-2; 7 bases agree with TRBD1. CDR1 and CDR2 from the germline V gene are SGHTA and FQGNSA. The CDR3 covers 14 residues. V trimming: 5 bases; J trimming: 6 bases; junction bases outside the gene matches: 9. This CDR3 is CASSSRQGMDGYTF. CDR3 bases: TGTGCCAGCAGCAGCCGACAGGGTATGGATGGCTACACCTTC.

This clone was detected a few times. Distinct nucleotide sequences in the sample also encode this CDR3. The chain couples TRBV27 to TRBJ1-1; D unresolved. Per germline, CDR1 MNHEY and CDR2 SMNVEV (reference sequence). Trimming removed 3 bases from V and 4 bases from J, with 9 bases in between. The CDR3 sequence is 13 residues long. This chain's CDR3 is CASSFSRSTEAFF. The CDR3 nucleotides read TGTGCCAGCAGTTTCAGCAGGTCCACTGAAGCTTTCTTT.

Comment on this clone: The junction differs from germline at one of its ends, possibly a read error. The J gene is TRBJ1-2, the V gene TRBV7-7, with 9 positions matching TRBD1. The length of the CDR3 is 15 residues. CDR1 is SSHAT and CDR2 is FNYEAQ in the germline V gene (reference sequence). This CDR3 reads CASSFITGGNYGYTF. The CDR3 nucleotides read TGTGCTAGCAGCTTTATTACAGGGGGCAACTATGGCTACACCTTC.

Regarding this clone: The junction departs from germline at one end; a sequencing error may be responsible. This chain connects TRBV19 to TRBJ2-5, with a weak D call TRBD2 (6 bases). Germline V gene data show CDR1 as LNHDA and CDR2 as SQIVND (reference sequence). The CDR3 consists of 14 residues. This chain's CDR3 is CGSSIWMGGETQYF. CDR3 sequence (DNA): TGTGGCAGTAGTATTTGGATGGGGGGAGAGACCCAGTACTTC.

Note on this clone: The missing conserved phenylalanine or tryptophan at the end of this CDR3 makes a read error likely. No DNA is shown, since the ends of the CDR3 on it are uncertain; the CDR3 is the one TCRdb lists. This rearrangement joins TRBV6-1 to TRBJ1-6; the table names TRBD1, a call not compared with the DNA. Inclusive of both ends, the CDR3 amounts to 8 amino acids. From germline, CDR1 is MNHNS and CDR2 SASEGT. CDR3 loop: CASSAPGQ.

This clone was detected many times. The chain is built from TRBV10-2 and TRBJ2-1; TRBD1 is a possible D gene (6 bases). Germline CDR1 reads WSHSY; CDR2 reads SAAADI. This CDR3 region has 14 residues. V was trimmed by 3 bases and J by 9 bases, leaving 15 bases between them. The CDR3 nucleotides read TGCGCCAGCAGTGATTCAGGGGAAGAGGGTGAGCAGTTCTTC. Amino acid sequence: CASSDSGEEGEQFF.

The chain is built from TRBV5-1 and TRBJ2-3; 10 positions match TRBD1. This CDR3 contains 14 residues. CDR1 is SGHRS and CDR2 is YFSETQ in the germline V gene. V trimming: 7 bases; J trimming: 4 bases; junction bases outside the gene matches: 6. The CDR3 nucleotides read TGCGCCAGCCGAACCGGGACAGGGGCAGATACGCAGTATTTT. The encoded protein is CASRTGTGADTQYF.

This chain uses TRBV28 with TRBJ1-5, with a weak D call TRBD1 (6 bases). The ends were cut back, 5 bases at V and 5 bases at J, with 19 bases in the middle. Germline assignment: CDR1 MDHEN and CDR2 SYDVKM. This CDR3 is built from 16 residues. CDR3 DNA: TGTGCCAGCAGTCTCGGACAGCCAACGGGTTATCAGCCCCAGCATTTT. It specifies CASSLGQPTGYQPQHF.

This clone was observed at least ten times. This may be a read error, as it is one base from a much larger clone. In the same sample, other DNA sequences code for this CDR3. V usage is TRBV19 and J usage is TRBJ1-4; 9 positions match TRBD1. Germline V gene sequence: CDR1 LNHDA, CDR2 SQIVND (reference sequence). This CDR3 is 15 amino acids long. The CDR3 DNA reads TGTGCCAGTATACGGACAGGGGCCCCTAATGAAAAGCTGTTTTTT. Translation: CASIRTGAPNEKLFF.